The 4 T cell receptor beta chains given below trace back to one sample, sequenced in a study of T cell repertoires in cytomegalovirus infection. TCRdb reprocessed the reads with MiXCR, giving one entry per CDR3 protein. The sample records around 300,000 distinct CDR3 sequences, roughly 25% being singletons. The material sequenced was PBMCs. Receptors originate from a human donor in good health (CMV status not recorded). Some clones in this sample may be carry-over from other donors' samples.

The sample holds a few counts of this clonotype. The chain couples TRBV18 to TRBJ2-7; 11 bases agree with TRBD2. CDR1 is KGHSH, CDR2 LQKENI, per germline. The V gene end was trimmed by 5 bases and the J gene end by 2 bases; junction bases not matched to a gene: 5. The CDR3 runs 15 residues. The CDR3: CASSTGTSGTYEQYF. CDR3 nucleotides: TGTGCCAGCTCAACCGGGACTAGCGGAACCTACGAGCAGTACTTC.

V usage is TRBV6-1 and J usage is TRBJ1-1; D gene unclear. With 3 bases removed from V and 5 bases from J, the gap between germline ends came to 7 bases. Germline V gene data show CDR1 as MNHNS and CDR2 as SASEGT. This CDR3 comprises 12 residues. In DNA, the CDR3 is TGTGCCAGCAGTGAGGGTAGGACTGAAGCTTTCTTT. Translation: CASSEGRTEAFF.

The rearrangement links TRBV28 to TRBJ2-1; D remains ambiguous. CDR3 size: 13 residues. Between the trimmed V and J ends, which lost 3 bases and 5 bases, there was a span of 8 bases. Per the germline V gene, CDR1 is MDHEN and CDR2 is SYDVKM. The CDR3 is CASSFGPNNEQFF. The DNA for the CDR3 is TGTGCCAGCAGTTTTGGCCCCAACAATGAGCAGTTCTTC. Combining the CDR3 with reference TRBV28 and TRBJ2-1 gives the whole variable domain DVKVTQSSRYLVKRTGEKVFLECVQDMDHENMFWYRQDPGLGLRLIYFSYDVKMKEKGDIPEGYSVSREKKERFSLILESASTNQTSMYLCASSFGPNNEQFFGPGTRLTVL.

The chain is built from TRBV29-1 and TRBJ2-5; D is uncertain. The CDR3 loop spans 15 amino acids. V lost 6 bases and J 3 bases, leaving 20 bases between the germline ends. The germline V gene encodes CDR1 SQVTM and CDR2 ANQGSEA. DNA for the CDR3: TGCAGCGTCCTCAACCCCCCGCAGCTAGAAGAGACCCAGTACTTC. Its protein is CSVLNPPQLEETQYF.